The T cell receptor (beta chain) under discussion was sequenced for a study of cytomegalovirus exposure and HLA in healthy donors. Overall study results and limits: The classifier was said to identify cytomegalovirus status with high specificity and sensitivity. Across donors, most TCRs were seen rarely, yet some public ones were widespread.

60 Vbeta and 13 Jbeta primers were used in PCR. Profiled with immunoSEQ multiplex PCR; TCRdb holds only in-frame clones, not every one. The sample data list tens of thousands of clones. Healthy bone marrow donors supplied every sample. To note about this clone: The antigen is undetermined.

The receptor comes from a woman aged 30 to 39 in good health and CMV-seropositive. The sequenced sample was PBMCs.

CDR3 in amino acids: CASRGTYEQYF. As DNA, the CDR3 is TGCGCCAGCCGGGGAACCTACGAGCAGTACTTC. V usage is TRBV4-1 and J usage is TRBJ2-7, with TRBD2 as a possible D gene (5 bases). The germline V gene encodes CDR1 MGHRA and CDR2 YSYEKL. The CDR3 is made up of 11 amino acids. V gave up 8 bases and J gave up 2 bases, with 7 bases separating them.